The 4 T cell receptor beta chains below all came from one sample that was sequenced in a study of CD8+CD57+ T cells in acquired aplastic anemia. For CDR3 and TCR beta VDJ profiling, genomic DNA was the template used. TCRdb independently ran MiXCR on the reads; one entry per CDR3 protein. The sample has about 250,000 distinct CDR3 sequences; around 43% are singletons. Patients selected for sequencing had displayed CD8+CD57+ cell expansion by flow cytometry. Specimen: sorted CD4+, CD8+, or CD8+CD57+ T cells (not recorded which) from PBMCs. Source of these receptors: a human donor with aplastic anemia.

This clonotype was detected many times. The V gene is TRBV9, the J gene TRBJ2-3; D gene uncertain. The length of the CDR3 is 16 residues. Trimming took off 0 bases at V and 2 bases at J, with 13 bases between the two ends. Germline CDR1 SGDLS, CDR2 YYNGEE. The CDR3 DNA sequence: TGTGCCAGCAGCGTAGCTACAACACCTTCCACAGATACGCAGTATTTT. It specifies CASSVATTPSTDTQYF.

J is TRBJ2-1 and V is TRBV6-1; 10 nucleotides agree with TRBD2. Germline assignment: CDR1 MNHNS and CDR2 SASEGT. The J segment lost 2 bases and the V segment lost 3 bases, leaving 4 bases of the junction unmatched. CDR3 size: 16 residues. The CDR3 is CASSETAGGAYNEQFF. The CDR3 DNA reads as TGTGCCAGCAGTGAGACAGCGGGGGGGGCCTACAATGAGCAGTTCTTC.

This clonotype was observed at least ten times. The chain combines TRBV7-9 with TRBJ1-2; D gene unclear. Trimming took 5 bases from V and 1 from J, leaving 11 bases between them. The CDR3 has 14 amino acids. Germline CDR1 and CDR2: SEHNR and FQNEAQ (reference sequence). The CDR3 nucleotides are TGTGCCAGCAGCCCCCCGGCGGGTAACTATGGCTACACCTTC. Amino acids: CASSPPAGNYGYTF.

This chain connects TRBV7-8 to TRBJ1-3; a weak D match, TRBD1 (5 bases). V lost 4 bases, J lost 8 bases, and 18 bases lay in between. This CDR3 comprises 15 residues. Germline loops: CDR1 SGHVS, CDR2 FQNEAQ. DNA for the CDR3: TGTGCCAGCAGCTCGGAGGGACGGGGGGGTGACACCATATATTTT. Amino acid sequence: CASSSEGRGGDTIYF.